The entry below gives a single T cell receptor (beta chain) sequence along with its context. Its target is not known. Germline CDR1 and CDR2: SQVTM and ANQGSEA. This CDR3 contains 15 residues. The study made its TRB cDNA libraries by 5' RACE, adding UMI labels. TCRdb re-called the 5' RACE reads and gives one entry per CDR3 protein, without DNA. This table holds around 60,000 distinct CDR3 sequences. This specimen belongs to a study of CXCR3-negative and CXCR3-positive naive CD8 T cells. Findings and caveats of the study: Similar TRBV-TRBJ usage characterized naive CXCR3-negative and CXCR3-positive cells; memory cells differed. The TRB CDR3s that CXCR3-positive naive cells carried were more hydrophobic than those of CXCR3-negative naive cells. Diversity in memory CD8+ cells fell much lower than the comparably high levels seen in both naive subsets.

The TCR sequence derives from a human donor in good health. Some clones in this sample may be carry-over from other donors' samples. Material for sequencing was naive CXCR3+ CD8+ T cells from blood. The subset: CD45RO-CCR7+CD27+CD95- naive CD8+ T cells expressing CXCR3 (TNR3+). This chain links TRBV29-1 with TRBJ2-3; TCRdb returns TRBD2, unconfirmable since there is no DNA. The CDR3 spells CSVTLAGGPTDTQYF.